The 21 T cell receptor beta chains below were found in one sample sequenced in a study of blood T cell repertoires in COVID-19. Repertoires were generated with immunoSEQ multiplex PCR, while TCRdb's copy carries only in-frame clones and drops some. The table has 170,000 or so clones, more than 75% seen once; the top ten hold under 15%. The material sequenced was peripheral blood. The receptors shown here come from a woman between 65 and 79 years old with COVID-19, enrolled during active disease.

The V and J genes are TRBV29-1 and TRBJ2-7; D not resolved. This CDR3 spans 11 amino acids. V dropped 7 bases and J dropped 2 bases, with 9 bases sitting between them. Germline assignment: CDR1 SQVTM and CDR2 ANQGSEA. CDR3 in DNA: TGCAGCGCCTTCTTTACCTACGAGCAGTACTTC. This translates into CSAFFTYEQYF.

This chain joins TRBV7-8 and TRBJ2-7; no reliable D call. Trimming pared 1 base from V and 3 bases from J, leaving 4 bases between. This CDR3 has 12 amino acids. Looked up from germline, CDR1 is SGHVS and CDR2 is FQNEAQ. The CDR3, as DNA: TGTGCCAGCAGCTTAGTAGACTACGAGCAGTACTTC. Protein: CASSLVDYEQYF.

In this sample, this clone turned up a few times. This sequence joins TRBV7-9 and TRBJ2-3; 12 bases are a match to TRBD2. Trimming cost V 2 bases and J 4 bases; bases outside gene matches: 7. Germline V lookup: CDR1 SEHNR, CDR2 FQNEAQ (reference sequence). The CDR3 length is 17 residues. This CDR3 is CASSLRSSGRASDTQYF. For the CDR3, the DNA is TGTGCCAGCAGCTTACGGTCTAGCGGGAGGGCCTCAGATACGCAGTATTTT.

The V gene is TRBV6-1, the J gene TRBJ1-5; unclear D gene. Germline values: CDR1 MNHNS, CDR2 SASEGT. The CDR3 is 13 amino acids. Trimming shortened V by 2 bases and J by 2 bases, and 4 bases separated the two germline ends. The DNA for the CDR3 is TGTGCCAGCAGTGAACCTGGCAATCAGCCCCAGCATTTT. Residues: CASSEPGNQPQHF.

V usage is TRBV11-2 and J usage is TRBJ2-7, with 11 bases fitting TRBD2. CDR1 is SGHAT, CDR2 FQNNGV, per germline. Trimming at V came to 5 bases and at J to 2 bases, leaving 5 bases not matched to a gene. The CDR3 totals 15 residues. The CDR3 nucleotides are TGTGCCAGCAGCCAGCTAGCGGGAGGAACCTACGAGCAGTACTTC. Its protein is CASSQLAGGTYEQYF.

This rearrangement joins TRBV2 to TRBJ1-1; D unresolved. The V gene's germline CDR1 is SNHLY and CDR2 FYNNEI. The V gene lost 6 bases and the J gene lost 0 bases, with 8 bases spanning the gap. CDR3 length equals 13 residues. CDR3 residues: CASRNRMNTEAFF. The CDR3 DNA sequence: TGTGCCAGCAGGAACAGAATGAACACTGAAGCTTTCTTT.

The chain uses TRBV7-9 and TRBJ1-2, with 10 bases lining up with TRBD1. The CDR3 is 13 amino acids. Per germline, CDR1 SEHNR and CDR2 FQNEAQ (reference sequence). The junction had 5 bases not matched to a gene; V was cut back by 8 bases and J by 5 bases. CDR3 in amino acids: CASADRGRYGYTF. Here the CDR3 DNA reads TGTGCCAGCGCTGACAGGGGGCGTTATGGCTACACCTTC.

The J gene is TRBJ1-2, the V gene TRBV28; D is uncertain. The V gene's germline CDR1 is MDHEN and CDR2 SYDVKM. The CDR3 totals 16 residues. Trimming pared 3 bases from V and 8 bases from J, leaving 22 bases between. The CDR3 loop is CASSFPVLGSGWGYTF. In nucleotides, the CDR3 is TGTGCCAGCAGTTTTCCGGTCCTTGGGTCAGGTTGGGGCTACACCTTC.

The CDR3 region has the DNA TGTGCTAGTGGTTTGGCCGGTAATCAGCCCCAGCATTTT. It encodes CASGLAGNQPQHF. V usage is TRBV12-5 and J usage is TRBJ1-5; D not resolved. Between the trimmed V and J ends, which lost 1 base and 4 bases, there was a span of 5 bases. The CDR3 is 13 amino acids. Germline loops: CDR1 LGHNT, CDR2 FRNRAP. The variable domain in full, with the rest retrieved from reference TRBV12-5 and TRBJ1-5, is DARVTQTPRHKVTEMGQEVTMRCQPILGHNTVFWYRQTMMQGLELLAYFRNRAPLDDSGMPKDRFSAEMPDATLATLKIQPSEPRDSAVYFCASGLAGNQPQHFGDGTRLSIL.

CDR3 sequence: CASSVPGVSNSPLHF. The CDR3 DNA is TGTGCCAGCAGTGTGCCAGGGGTCTCTAATTCACCCCTCCACTTT. V gene TRBV2 combines with J gene TRBJ1-6; D is perhaps TRBD1 (6 bases). Trimming took 4 bases from V and 6 from J, leaving 13 bases between them. Germline CDR1 and CDR2: SNHLY and FYNNEI. This CDR3 region has 15 residues. Full variable domain (remainder filled in from reference TRBV2 and TRBJ1-6): EPEVTQTPSHQVTQMGQEVILRCVPISNHLYFYWYRQILGQKVEFLVSFYNNEISEKSEIFDDQFSVERPDGSNFTLKIRSTKLEDSAMYFCASSVPGVSNSPLHFGNGTRLTVT.

This clone was picked up a small number of times. The chain uses TRBV6-5 and TRBJ1-6; 8 nucleotides agree with TRBD1. CDR3 size: 13 residues. Germline CDR1 MNHEY, CDR2 SVGAGI. V trimming: 8 bases; J trimming: 10 bases; junction bases outside the gene matches: 7. CDR3 nucleotide sequence: TGTGCCAGCCGGGACAGGTACGGGTCACCCCTCCACTTT. The encoded protein is CASRDRYGSPLHF.

This clone was recorded only once. The chain recombines TRBV3-1 (or the pseudogene TRBV3-2) with TRBJ2-2; the D is unclear. This CDR3 is built from 14 residues. V lost 0 bases, J lost 6 bases, and 8 bases lay in between. Germline V lookup: CDR1 LGHDT, CDR2 YNNKEL (reference sequence). CDR3 region: CASSQERGPGELFF. In nucleotides, the CDR3 is TGTGCCAGCAGCCAAGAGCGTGGGCCCGGGGAGCTGTTTTTT.

The rearrangement links TRBV7-9 to TRBJ2-5, with 7 positions matching TRBD1. V lost 4 bases and J lost 3; bases outside the gene matches: 11. The CDR3 contains 16 residues. Germline values: CDR1 SEHNR, CDR2 FQNEAQ (reference sequence). The CDR3 region is CASSSTIIDREETQYF. DNA for the CDR3: TGTGCCAGCAGCTCCACAATTATCGACAGGGAAGAGACCCAGTACTTC.

The J gene is TRBJ2-2, the V gene TRBV30; TRBD2 agrees at 10 bases. The CDR3 contains 16 residues. After removal of 0 bases from V and 8 bases from J, the junction contained 9 bases not matched to a gene. The germline gives CDR1 GTSNPN, CDR2 SVGIG (reference sequence). CDR3 nucleotides: TGTGCCTGGAGTGTACCCCGGACTAGCGGCTATGGGGAGCTGTTTTTT. This encodes CAWSVPRTSGYGELFF.

The chain joins TRBV3-1 (or the pseudogene TRBV3-2) to TRBJ1-3; D call uncertain. Germline-derived CDR1 and CDR2 are LGHDT and YNNKEL (reference sequence). This CDR3 is built from 14 residues. The V gene lost 8 bases and the J gene lost 0 bases, with 11 bases spanning the gap. The DNA for the CDR3 is TGTGCCAGCTGTGAGGCTGACTCTGGAAACACCATATATTTT. As protein: CASCEADSGNTIYF.

J is TRBJ2-7 and V is TRBV27, with 15 bases lining up with TRBD2. This CDR3 is 15 amino acids long. J lost 3 bases, V lost 6 bases, and 3 bases had no gene match. Looked up from germline, CDR1 is MNHEY and CDR2 is SMNVEV (reference sequence). CDR3 sequence: CASRRGLAGGYEQYF. The CDR3, as DNA: TGTGCCAGCAGGAGGGGACTAGCGGGAGGCTACGAGCAGTACTTC.

CDR3 nucleotides: TGTGCCTGGAATGGGGGGAGGAACACTGAAGCTTTCTTT. Its protein product is CAWNGGRNTEAFF. The chain couples TRBV30 to TRBJ1-1, with D perhaps matching TRBD1 (5 bases). The length of the CDR3 is 13 residues. Germline assignment: CDR1 GTSNPN and CDR2 SVGIG (reference sequence). Trimming stripped 4 bases from V and 1 base from J, with 10 bases between.

The gene calls are TRBV4-1 and TRBJ2-3; D unclear. The CDR3 runs to 14 residues. Germline V CDR1 and CDR2: MGHRA, YSYEKL. The ends were cut back, 4 bases at V and 0 bases at J, with 8 bases in the middle. This chain's CDR3 is CASSPTTSTDTQYF. The DNA of the CDR3 is TGCGCCAGCAGCCCGACGACTAGCACAGATACGCAGTATTTT.

This clone has just a few counts. The chain couples TRBV3-1 (or the pseudogene TRBV3-2) to TRBJ2-7; no firm D call. Trimming shortened V by 1 base and J by 4 bases, and 5 bases separated the two germline ends. This CDR3 spans 12 amino acids. The V gene's germline CDR1 is LGHDT and CDR2 YNNKEL (reference sequence). The CDR3 DNA reads as TGTGCCAGCAGCCAAGGAGAATACGAGCAGTACTTC. It codes for CASSQGEYEQYF.

V gene TRBV24-1 combines with J gene TRBJ2-1, with 8 nucleotides matching TRBD1. V gave up 3 bases and J gave up 0 bases; unmatched junction bases: 3. This CDR3 contains 16 residues. CDR1 is KGHDR, CDR2 SFDVKD, per germline. The CDR3 nucleotides read TGTGCCACCAGTGATCCGGGACAGGACTCCTACAATGAGCAGTTCTTC. Amino acids: CATSDPGQDSYNEQFF.

This rearrangement joins TRBV3-1 (or the pseudogene TRBV3-2) to TRBJ2-7; 7 positions agree with TRBD2. Germline assignment: CDR1 LGHDT and CDR2 YNNKEL (reference sequence). There are 14 residues in the CDR3. The ends lost 0 bases at V and 3 bases at J; junction bases unmatched: 2. The CDR3 spells CASSQETSVYEQYF. As DNA, the CDR3 is TGTGCCAGCAGCCAAGAAACTAGCGTCTACGAGCAGTACTTC.